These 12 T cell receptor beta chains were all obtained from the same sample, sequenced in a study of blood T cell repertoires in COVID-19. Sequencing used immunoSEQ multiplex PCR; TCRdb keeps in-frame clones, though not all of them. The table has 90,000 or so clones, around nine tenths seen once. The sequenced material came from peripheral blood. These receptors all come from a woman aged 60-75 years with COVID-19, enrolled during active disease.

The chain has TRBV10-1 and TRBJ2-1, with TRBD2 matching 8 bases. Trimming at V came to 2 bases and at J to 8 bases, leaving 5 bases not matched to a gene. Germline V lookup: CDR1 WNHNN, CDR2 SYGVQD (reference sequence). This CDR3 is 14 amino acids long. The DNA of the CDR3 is TGCGCCAGCAGTGAGAGACTAGCGATTCATGAGCAGTTCTTC. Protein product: CASSERLAIHEQFF.

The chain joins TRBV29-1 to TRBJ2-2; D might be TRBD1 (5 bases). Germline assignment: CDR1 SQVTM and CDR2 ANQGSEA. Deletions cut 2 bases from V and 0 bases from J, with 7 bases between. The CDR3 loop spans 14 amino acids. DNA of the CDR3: TGCAGCGTTGAATCAGGGTCGAACACCGGGGAGCTGTTTTTT. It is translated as CSVESGSNTGELFF.

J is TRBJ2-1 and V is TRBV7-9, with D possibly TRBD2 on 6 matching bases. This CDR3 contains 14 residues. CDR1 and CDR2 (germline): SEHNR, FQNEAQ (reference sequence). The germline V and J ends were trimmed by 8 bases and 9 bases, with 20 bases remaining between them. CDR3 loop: CASGLWQKLGEQFF. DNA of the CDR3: TGTGCCAGCGGACTATGGCAGAAGCTCGGTGAGCAGTTCTTC.

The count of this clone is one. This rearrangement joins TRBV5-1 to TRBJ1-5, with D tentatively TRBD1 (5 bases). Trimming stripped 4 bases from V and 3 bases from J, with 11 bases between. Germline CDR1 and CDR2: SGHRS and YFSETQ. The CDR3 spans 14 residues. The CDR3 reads CASSPGHPNQPQHF. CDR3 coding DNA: TGCGCCAGCAGCCCTGGACACCCCAATCAGCCCCAGCATTTT.

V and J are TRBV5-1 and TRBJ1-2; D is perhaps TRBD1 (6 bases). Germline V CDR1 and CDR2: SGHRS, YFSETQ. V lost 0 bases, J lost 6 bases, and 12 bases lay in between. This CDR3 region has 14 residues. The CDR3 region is CASSLGGGKDGYTF. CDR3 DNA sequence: TGCGCCAGCAGCTTGGGAGGGGGTAAGGATGGCTACACCTTC.

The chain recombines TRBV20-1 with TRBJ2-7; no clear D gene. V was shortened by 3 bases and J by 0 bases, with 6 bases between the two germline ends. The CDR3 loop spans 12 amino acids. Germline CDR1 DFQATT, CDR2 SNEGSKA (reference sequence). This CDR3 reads CSASQNSYEQYF. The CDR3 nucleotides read TGCAGTGCTAGTCAAAACTCCTACGAGCAGTACTTC.

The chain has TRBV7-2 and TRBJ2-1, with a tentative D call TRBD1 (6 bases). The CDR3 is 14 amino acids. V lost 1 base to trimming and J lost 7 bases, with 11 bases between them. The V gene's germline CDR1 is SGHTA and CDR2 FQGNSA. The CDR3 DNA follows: TGTGCCAGCAGCTTAGTACAGGGCAGTAATGAGCAGTTCTTC. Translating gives CASSLVQGSNEQFF. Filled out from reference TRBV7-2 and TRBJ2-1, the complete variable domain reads GAGVSQSPSNKVTEKGKDVELRCDPISGHTALYWYRQSLGQGLEFLIYFQGNSAPDKSGLPSDRFSAERTGGSVSTLTIQRTQQEDSAVYLCASSLVQGSNEQFFGPGTRLTVL.

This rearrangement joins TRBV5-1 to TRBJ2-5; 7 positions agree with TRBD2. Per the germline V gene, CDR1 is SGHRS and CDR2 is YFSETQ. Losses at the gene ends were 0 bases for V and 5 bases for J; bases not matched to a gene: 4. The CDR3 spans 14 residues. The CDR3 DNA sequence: TGCGCCAGCAGCTTGGGTCCTAGCGGTGAGACCCAGTACTTC. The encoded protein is CASSLGPSGETQYF. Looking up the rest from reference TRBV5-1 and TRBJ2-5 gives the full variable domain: KAGVTQTPRYLIKTRGQQVTLSCSPISGHRSVSWYQQTPGQGLQFLFEYFSETQRNKGNFPGRFSGRQFSNSRSEMNVSTLELGDSALYLCASSLGPSGETQYFGPGTRLLVL.

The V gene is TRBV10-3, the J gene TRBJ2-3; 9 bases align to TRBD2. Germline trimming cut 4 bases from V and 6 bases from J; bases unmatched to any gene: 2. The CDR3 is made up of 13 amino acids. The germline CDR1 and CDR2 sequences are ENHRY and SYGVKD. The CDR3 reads CAISASGDDTQYF. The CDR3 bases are TGTGCCATCAGTGCTAGCGGGGATGATACGCAGTATTTT.

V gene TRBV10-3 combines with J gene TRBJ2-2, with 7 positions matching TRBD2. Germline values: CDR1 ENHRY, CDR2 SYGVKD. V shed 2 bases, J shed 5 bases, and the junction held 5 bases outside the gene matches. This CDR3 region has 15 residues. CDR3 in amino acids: CAISERGEGTGELFF. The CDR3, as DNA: TGTGCCATCAGTGAGCGGGGGGAAGGAACCGGGGAGCTGTTTTTT.

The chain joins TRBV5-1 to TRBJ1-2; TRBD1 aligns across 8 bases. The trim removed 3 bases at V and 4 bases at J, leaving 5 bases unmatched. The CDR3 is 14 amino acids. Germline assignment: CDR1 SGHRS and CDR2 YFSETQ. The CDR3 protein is CASSYGQGFYGYTF. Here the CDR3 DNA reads TGCGCCAGCAGCTACGGACAGGGTTTCTATGGCTACACCTTC.

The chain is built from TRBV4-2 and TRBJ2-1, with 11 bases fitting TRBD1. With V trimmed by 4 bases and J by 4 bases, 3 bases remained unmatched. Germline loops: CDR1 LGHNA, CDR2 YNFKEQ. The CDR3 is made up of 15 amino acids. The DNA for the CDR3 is TGTGCCAGCAGCCCGGGACAGGGGGTTTACAATGAGCAGTTCTTC. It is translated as CASSPGQGVYNEQFF.